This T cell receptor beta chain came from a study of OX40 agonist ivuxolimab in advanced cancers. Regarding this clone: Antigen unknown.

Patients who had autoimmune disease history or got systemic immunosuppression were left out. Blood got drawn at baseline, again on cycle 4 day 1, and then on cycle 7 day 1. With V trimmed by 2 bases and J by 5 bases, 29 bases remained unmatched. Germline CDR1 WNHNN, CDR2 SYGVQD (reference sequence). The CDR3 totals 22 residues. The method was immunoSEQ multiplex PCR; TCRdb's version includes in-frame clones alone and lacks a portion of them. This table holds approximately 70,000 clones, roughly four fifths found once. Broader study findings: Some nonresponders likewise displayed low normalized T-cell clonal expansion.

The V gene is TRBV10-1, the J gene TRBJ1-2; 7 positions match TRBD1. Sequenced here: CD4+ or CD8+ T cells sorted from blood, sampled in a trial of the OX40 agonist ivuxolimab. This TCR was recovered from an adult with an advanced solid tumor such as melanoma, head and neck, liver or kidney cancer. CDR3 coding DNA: TGCGCCAGCAGTGAGGATGCCGGGTTCGTTGTCCCCGTAGACAGGGAAGGGTATGGCTACACCTTC. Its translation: CASSEDAGFVVPVDREGYGYTF.